Described below is a single T cell receptor (beta chain) sequence and its context. The data are from a study of blood T cell repertoires in COVID-19. Study background: Collection of acute and convalescent COVID-19 samples took place in the United States, Italy and Spain. The cDNA or gDNA used as material had been derived from T cells, B-cell-depleted T cells, or PBMCs.

The length of the CDR3 is 11 residues. The V gene's germline CDR1 is GTSNPN and CDR2 SVGIG (reference sequence). V gave up 3 bases and J gave up 3 bases, with 6 bases separating them. In the authors' workflow: The authors estimated nucleated cell counts from reference gene primer amplification. Clones were read by immunoSEQ multiplex PCR, and TCRdb kept only the in-frame ones, dropping some. V and J calls plus clone size are reproduced from that table; the DNA served to infer D and trimming. The sample includes around 46,000 clones, roughly 77% of them seen just once. The gene calls are TRBV30 and TRBJ2-7; maybe TRBD1 (5 bases). This receptor was obtained from a human donor with active or convalescent COVID-19. The donor label of this sample is uncertain. Input material: peripheral blood. The CDR3 sequence: CAWRDIYEQYF. The DNA for the CDR3 is TGTGCCTGGAGGGACATCTACGAGCAGTACTTC. The whole variable domain, filled in from reference TRBV30 and TRBJ2-7, reads SQTIHQWPATLVQPVGSPLSLECTVEGTSNPNLYWYRQAAGRGLQLLFYSVGIGQISSEVPQNLSASRPQDRQFILSSKKLLLSDSGFYLCAWRDIYEQYFGPGTRLTVT.